Below, 13 T cell receptor beta chains from the same sample are listed, as sequenced in a study of blood T cell repertoires in COVID-19. The table came from immunoSEQ multiplex PCR; TCRdb's copy has only in-frame clones and leaves some out. The sample has 150,000 to 200,000 clones, approximately 95% seen once. Source material: peripheral blood. These receptors were collected from a woman in her fifties or sixties with COVID-19, enrolled during active disease.

J is TRBJ2-7 and V is TRBV12-5; D might be TRBD1 (5 bases). Trimming took off 0 bases at V and 4 bases at J, with 19 bases between the two ends. The CDR3 covers 17 residues. The germline CDR1 and CDR2 sequences are LGHNT and FRNRAP. CDR3 loop: CASGLVTGSRNSYEQYF. The DNA of the CDR3 is TGTGCTAGTGGTTTGGTAACAGGTTCCCGCAACTCTTACGAGCAGTACTTC.

This sequence joins TRBV5-1 and TRBJ1-1; 7 bases match TRBD1. Germline values: CDR1 SGHRS, CDR2 YFSETQ. This CDR3 has 14 amino acids. Trimming took 0 bases from V and 3 from J; bases not matched to a gene: 2. The DNA of the CDR3 is TGCGCCAGCAGCTTGGAGGGGGCCTACACTGAAGCTTTCTTT. Its protein product is CASSLEGAYTEAFF.

The chain joins TRBV7-2 to TRBJ1-2; D uncertain. This CDR3 is built from 13 residues. Per germline, CDR1 SGHTA and CDR2 FQGNSA. Trimming left V 2 bases short and J 6 bases short, with 10 bases between. The CDR3 loop is CASSLNTADGYTF. DNA of the CDR3: TGTGCCAGCAGCTTAAACACAGCGGATGGCTACACCTTC.

V usage is TRBV7-9 and J usage is TRBJ1-6; D is possibly TRBD1 (6 bases). CDR3 length equals 14 residues. Germline V gene lookup returns CDR1 SEHNR and CDR2 FQNEAQ (reference sequence). Between the trimmed V and J ends, which lost 5 bases and 7 bases, there was a span of 12 bases. The DNA for the CDR3 is TGTGCCAGCAGCGCCGCAGGGGTGAATTCACCCCTCCACTTT. Encoded protein: CASSAAGVNSPLHF.

Turning to this clone: Other DNA sequences from this sample encode an identical CDR3 as well. The V and J genes are TRBV4-2 and TRBJ2-7; TRBD1 matches 7 bases. The CDR3 covers 15 residues. Germline CDR1 and CDR2: LGHNA and YNFKEQ. The J segment lost 1 base and the V segment lost 1 base, leaving 4 bases of the junction unmatched. CDR3 residues: CASSQGTGLSYEQYF. CDR3 bases: TGTGCCAGCAGCCAAGGGACAGGTCTTTCCTACGAGCAGTACTTC.

This clone was detected only a few times. The CDR3 sequence: CASSPGGGSRSYGYTF. In DNA, the CDR3 is TGTGCCAGCAGCCCCGGAGGAGGGTCTCGCTCATATGGCTACACCTTC. The chain couples TRBV25-1 to TRBJ1-2; D remains unclear. V lost 6 bases and J lost 5, with 22 bases in between. The CDR3 sequence is 16 residues long. CDR1 MGHDK and CDR2 SYGVNS come from the germline V gene.

The J gene is TRBJ1-2, the V gene TRBV21-1; no DNA check was done on the table's D call, TRBD1. TRBV21-1 is marked as a pseudogene. The CDR3 is 14 residues long. The CDR3 coding sequence is TGTGCCAGCATCAACAGGGGAGACAACTATGGCTACACCTTC. Protein sequence: CASINRGDNYGYTF.

This clone was seen a single time. CDR3 loop: CSASFGTSGGAEETQYF. The DNA of the CDR3 is TGCAGTGCTAGTTTTGGGACTAGCGGGGGGGCCGAAGAGACCCAGTACTTC. The J gene is TRBJ2-5, the V gene TRBV20-1; 16 nucleotides match TRBD2. The CDR3 loop spans 17 amino acids. Germline values: CDR1 DFQATT, CDR2 SNEGSKA (reference sequence). V shed 3 bases and J 3 bases; nucleotides not matched to a gene: 7.

The V call is TRBV3-1 (or the pseudogene TRBV3-2), the J call TRBJ2-3, with TRBD2 identical over 9 bases. The V gene's germline CDR1 is LGHDT and CDR2 YNNKEL (reference sequence). V trimming: 1 base; J trimming: 3 bases; junction bases outside the gene matches: 8. This CDR3 comprises 17 residues. CDR3 nucleotide sequence: TGTGCCAGCAGCCAAGTCCCCGGGACTAGCTATACAGATACGCAGTATTTT. It is translated as CASSQVPGTSYTDTQYF.

The rearrangement uses TRBV6-1 and TRBJ2-2; maybe TRBD2 (5 bases). V dropped 3 bases and J dropped 8 bases, with 19 bases sitting between them. The CDR3 contains 16 residues. CDR1 is MNHNS, CDR2 SASEGT, per germline. This chain's CDR3 is CASSDTTRGFAGELFF. The DNA of the CDR3 is TGTGCCAGCAGTGACACAACTCGGGGTTTTGCTGGGGAGCTGTTTTTT.

The chain recombines TRBV30 with TRBJ1-5, with TRBD1 matching 8 bases. CDR1 and CDR2 (germline): GTSNPN, SVGIG (reference sequence). V shed 0 bases, J shed 6 bases, and the junction held 4 bases outside the gene matches. The CDR3 runs 14 residues. The CDR3 nucleotides read TGTGCCTGGAGTGTCTCAGGGGGCGGTCAGCCCCAGCATTTT. This sequence encodes CAWSVSGGGQPQHF.

This chain connects TRBV7-2 to TRBJ1-5; 7 nucleotides align to TRBD1. Trimming took 1 base from V and 4 from J; bases not matched to a gene: 7. The V gene's germline CDR1 is SGHTA and CDR2 FQGNSA. CDR3 length equals 16 residues. CDR3 residues: CASSLGGQKGNQPQHF. CDR3 coding DNA: TGTGCCAGCAGCTTAGGGGGACAGAAAGGGAATCAGCCCCAGCATTTT. Using reference TRBV7-2 and TRBJ1-5 for the parts outside the CDR3, the full variable domain is GAGVSQSPSNKVTEKGKDVELRCDPISGHTALYWYRQSLGQGLEFLIYFQGNSAPDKSGLPSDRFSAERTGGSVSTLTIQRTQQEDSAVYLCASSLGGQKGNQPQHFGDGTRLSIL.

The chain couples TRBV30 to TRBJ1-5; D uncertain. CDR1 and CDR2 (germline): GTSNPN, SVGIG (reference sequence). The CDR3 covers 14 residues. V lost 2 bases and J 4 bases, leaving 12 bases between the germline ends. The CDR3: CAWSPVSGNQPQHF. The CDR3 DNA reads as TGTGCCTGGAGTCCAGTTTCGGGAAATCAGCCCCAGCATTTT.